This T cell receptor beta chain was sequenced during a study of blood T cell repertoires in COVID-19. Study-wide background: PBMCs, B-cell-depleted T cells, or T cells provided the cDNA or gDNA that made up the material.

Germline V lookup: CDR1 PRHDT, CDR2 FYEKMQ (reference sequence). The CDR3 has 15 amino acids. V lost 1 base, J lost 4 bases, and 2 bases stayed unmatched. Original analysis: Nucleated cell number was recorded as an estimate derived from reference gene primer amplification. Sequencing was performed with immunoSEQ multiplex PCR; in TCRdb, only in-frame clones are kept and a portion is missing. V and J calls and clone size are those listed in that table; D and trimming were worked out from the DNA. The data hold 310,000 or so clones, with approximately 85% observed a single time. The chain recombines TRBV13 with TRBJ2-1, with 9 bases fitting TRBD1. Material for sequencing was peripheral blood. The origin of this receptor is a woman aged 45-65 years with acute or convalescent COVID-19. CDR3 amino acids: CASSLEQGAYNEQFF. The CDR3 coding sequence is TGTGCCAGCAGCTTAGAACAGGGGGCATACAATGAGCAGTTCTTC.